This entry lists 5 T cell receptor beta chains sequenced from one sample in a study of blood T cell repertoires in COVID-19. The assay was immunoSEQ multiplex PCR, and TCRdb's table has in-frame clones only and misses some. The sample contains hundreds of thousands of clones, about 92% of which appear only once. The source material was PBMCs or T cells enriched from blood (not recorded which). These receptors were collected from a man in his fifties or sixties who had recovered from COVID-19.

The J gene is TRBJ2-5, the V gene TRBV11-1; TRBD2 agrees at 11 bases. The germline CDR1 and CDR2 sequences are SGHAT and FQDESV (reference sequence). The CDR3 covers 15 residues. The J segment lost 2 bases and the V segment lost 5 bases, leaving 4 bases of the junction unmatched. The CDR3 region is CASSPSGGHQETQYF. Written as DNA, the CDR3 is TGTGCCAGCAGCCCTAGCGGGGGGCATCAAGAGACCCAGTACTTC.

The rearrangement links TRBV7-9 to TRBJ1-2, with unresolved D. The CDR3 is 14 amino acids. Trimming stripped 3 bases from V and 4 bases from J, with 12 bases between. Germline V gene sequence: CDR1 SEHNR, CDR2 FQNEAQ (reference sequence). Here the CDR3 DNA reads TGTGCCAGCAGCTTGCCGGGGTGGGCCTATGGCTACACCTTC. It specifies CASSLPGWAYGYTF.

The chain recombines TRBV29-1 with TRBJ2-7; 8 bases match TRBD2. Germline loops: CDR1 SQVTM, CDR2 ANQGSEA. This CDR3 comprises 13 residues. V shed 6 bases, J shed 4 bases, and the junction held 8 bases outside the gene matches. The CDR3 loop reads CSVLSGTTYEQYF. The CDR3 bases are TGCAGCGTCCTTAGCGGGACCACTTACGAGCAGTACTTC.

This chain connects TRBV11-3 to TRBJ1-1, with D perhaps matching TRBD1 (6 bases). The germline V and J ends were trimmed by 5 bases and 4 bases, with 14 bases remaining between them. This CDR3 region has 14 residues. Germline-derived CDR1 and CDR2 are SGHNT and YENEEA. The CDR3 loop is CASSPRGSRTEAFF. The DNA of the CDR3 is TGTGCCAGCAGCCCAAGGGGGAGTCGCACTGAAGCTTTCTTT.

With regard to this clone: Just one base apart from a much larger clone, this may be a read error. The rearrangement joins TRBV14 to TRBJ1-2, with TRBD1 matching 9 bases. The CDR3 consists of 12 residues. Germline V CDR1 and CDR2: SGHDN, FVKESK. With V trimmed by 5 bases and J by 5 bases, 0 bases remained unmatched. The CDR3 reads CASSGTGYGYTF. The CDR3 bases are TGTGCCAGCAGCGGGACAGGGTATGGCTACACCTTC. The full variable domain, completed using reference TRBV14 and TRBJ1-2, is EAGVTQFPSHSVIEKGQTVTLRCDPISGHDNLYWYRRVMGKEIKFLLHFVKESKQDESGMPNNRFLAERTGGTYSTLKVQPAELEDSGVYFCASSGTGYGYTFGSGTRLTVV.